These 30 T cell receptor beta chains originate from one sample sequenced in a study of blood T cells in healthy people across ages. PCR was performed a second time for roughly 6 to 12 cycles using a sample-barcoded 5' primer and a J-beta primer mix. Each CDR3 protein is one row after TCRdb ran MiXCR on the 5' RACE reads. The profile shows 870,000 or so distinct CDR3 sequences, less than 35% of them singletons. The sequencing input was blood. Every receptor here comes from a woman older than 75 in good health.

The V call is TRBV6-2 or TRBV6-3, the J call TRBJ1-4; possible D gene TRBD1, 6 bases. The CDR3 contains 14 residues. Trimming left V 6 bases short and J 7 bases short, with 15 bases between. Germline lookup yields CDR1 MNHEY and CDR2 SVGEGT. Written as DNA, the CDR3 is TGTGCCAGCAGCCCCCGGGACATCGGTGAAAAACTGTTTTTT. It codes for CASSPRDIGEKLFF.

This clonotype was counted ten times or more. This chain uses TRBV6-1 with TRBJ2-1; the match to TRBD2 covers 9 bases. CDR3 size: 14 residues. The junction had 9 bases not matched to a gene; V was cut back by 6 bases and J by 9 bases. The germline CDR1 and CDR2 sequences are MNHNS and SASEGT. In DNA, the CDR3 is TGTGCCAGCAGCGGAGCGGGGGGACGGGGTGAGCAGTTCTTC. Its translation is CASSGAGGRGEQFF.

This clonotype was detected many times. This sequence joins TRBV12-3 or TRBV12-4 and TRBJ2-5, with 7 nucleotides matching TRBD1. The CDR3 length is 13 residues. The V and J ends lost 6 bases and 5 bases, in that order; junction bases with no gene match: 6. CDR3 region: CASSRGQAETQYF. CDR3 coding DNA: TGTGCCAGCAGCCGAGGACAGGCGGAGACCCAGTACTTC.

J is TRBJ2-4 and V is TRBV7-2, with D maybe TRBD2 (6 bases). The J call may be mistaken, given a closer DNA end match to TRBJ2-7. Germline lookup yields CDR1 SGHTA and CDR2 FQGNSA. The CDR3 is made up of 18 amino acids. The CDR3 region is CASSLVSGDTSISYEQYF. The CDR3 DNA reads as TGTGCCAGCAGCTTAGTATCGGGAGATACCTCTATCTCCTACGAGCAGTACTTC.

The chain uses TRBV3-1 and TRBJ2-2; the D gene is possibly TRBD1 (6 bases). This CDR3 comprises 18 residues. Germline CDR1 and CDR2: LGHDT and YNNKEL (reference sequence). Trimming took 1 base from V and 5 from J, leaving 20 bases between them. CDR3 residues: CASSQVRDTASGTGELFF. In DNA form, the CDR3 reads TGTGCCAGCAGCCAAGTCCGGGACACGGCCTCTGGGACCGGGGAGCTGTTTTTT.

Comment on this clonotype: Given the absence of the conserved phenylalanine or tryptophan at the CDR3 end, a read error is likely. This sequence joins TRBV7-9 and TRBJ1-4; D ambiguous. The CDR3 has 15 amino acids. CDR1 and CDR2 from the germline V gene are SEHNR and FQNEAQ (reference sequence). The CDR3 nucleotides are TGTTCCAGCAGCCCAGGACCTCTAACGGATGAAAAACTGTTTTTG. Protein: CSSSPGPLTDEKLFL.

CDR3 loop: CSAARRHGYTF. CDR3 in DNA: TGCAGTGCGGCGAGACGCCATGGCTACACCTTC. V is TRBV20-1 and J is TRBJ1-2; D is unresolved. This CDR3 comprises 11 residues. Trimming took off 6 bases at V and 6 bases at J, with 11 bases between the two ends. Germline lookup yields CDR1 DFQATT and CDR2 SNEGSKA (reference sequence).

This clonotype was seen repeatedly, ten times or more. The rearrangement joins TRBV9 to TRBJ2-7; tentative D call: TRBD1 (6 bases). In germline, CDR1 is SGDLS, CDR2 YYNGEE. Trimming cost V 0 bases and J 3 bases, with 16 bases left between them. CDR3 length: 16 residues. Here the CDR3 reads CASSVGAGAKYYEQYF. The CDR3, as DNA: TGTGCCAGCAGCGTAGGGGCAGGGGCCAAGTACTACGAGCAGTACTTC.

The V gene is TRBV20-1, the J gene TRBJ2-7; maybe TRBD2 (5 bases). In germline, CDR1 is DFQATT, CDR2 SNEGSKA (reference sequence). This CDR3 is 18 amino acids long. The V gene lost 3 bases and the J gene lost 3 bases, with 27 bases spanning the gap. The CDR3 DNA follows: TGCAGTGCTAGCAAGGGCACCCAGCTTCTCCTAGCCAACTACGAGCAGTACTTC. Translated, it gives CSASKGTQLLLANYEQYF.

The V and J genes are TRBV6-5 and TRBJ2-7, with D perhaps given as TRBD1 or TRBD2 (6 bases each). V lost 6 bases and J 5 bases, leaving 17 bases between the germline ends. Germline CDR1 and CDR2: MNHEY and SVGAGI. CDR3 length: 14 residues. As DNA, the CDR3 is TGTGCCAGCAGCCCTAGGGCTGGGGGGCACGAGCAGTACTTC. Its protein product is CASSPRAGGHEQYF.

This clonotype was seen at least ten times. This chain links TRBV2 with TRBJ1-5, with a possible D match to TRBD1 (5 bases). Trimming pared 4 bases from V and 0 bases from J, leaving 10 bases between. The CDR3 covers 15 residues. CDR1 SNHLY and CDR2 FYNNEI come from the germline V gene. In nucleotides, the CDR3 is TGTGCCAGCAGTGGACAGTTCGTTAGCAATCAGCCCCAGCATTTT. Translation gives CASSGQFVSNQPQHF.

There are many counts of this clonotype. This CDR3 reads CSAINRLGRVSYEQYF. CDR3 sequence (DNA): TGCAGTGCTATAAACCGCCTCGGACGGGTCTCCTACGAGCAGTACTTC. The rearrangement links TRBV20-1 to TRBJ2-7; D is ambiguous. CDR1 and CDR2 from the germline V gene are DFQATT and SNEGSKA (reference sequence). The CDR3 spans 16 residues. With 4 bases removed from V and 0 bases from J, the gap between germline ends came to 19 bases.

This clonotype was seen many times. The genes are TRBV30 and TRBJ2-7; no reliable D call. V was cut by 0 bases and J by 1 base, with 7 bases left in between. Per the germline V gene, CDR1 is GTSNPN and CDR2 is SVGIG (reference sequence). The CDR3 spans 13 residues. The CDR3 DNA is TGTGCCTGGAGTGTGAGTGGATCCTACGAGCAGTACTTC. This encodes CAWSVSGSYEQYF. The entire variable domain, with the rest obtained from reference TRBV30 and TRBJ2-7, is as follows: SQTIHQWPATLVQPVGSPLSLECTVEGTSNPNLYWYRQAAGRGLQLLFYSVGIGQISSEVPQNLSASRPQDRQFILSSKKLLLSDSGFYLCAWSVSGSYEQYFGPGTRLTVT.

The CDR3 spells CASSHGGRGSTEAFF. In DNA, the CDR3 is TGTGCCAGCAGCCACGGGGGCAGGGGTAGTACTGAAGCTTTCTTT. The chain combines TRBV3-1 with TRBJ1-1; perhaps TRBD1 as D (6 bases). The CDR3 sequence is 15 residues long. Germline-derived CDR1 and CDR2 are LGHDT and YNNKEL (reference sequence). V lost 3 bases, J lost 5 bases, and 16 bases lay in between. The variable domain in full, with the rest retrieved from reference TRBV3-1 and TRBJ1-1, is DTAVSQTPKYLVTQMGNDKSIKCEQNLGHDTMYWYKQDSKKFLKIMFSYNNKELIINETVPNRFSPKSPDKAHLNLHINSLELGDSAVYFCASSHGGRGSTEAFFGQGTRLTVV.

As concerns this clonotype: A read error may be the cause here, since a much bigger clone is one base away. The CDR3, as DNA: TGCGCCAGCAGCTGGAATACGAACACTGAAGCTTTCTTT. Encoded protein: CASSWNTNTEAFF. V and J are TRBV5-1 and TRBJ1-1; D uncertain. V dropped 3 bases and J dropped 1 base, with 7 bases sitting between them. The CDR3 length is 13 residues. Germline V CDR1 and CDR2: SGHRS, YFSETQ. Variable domain in full (rest from reference TRBV5-1 and TRBJ1-1): KAGVTQTPRYLIKTRGQQVTLSCSPISGHRSVSWYQQTPGQGLQFLFEYFSETQRNKGNFPGRFSGRQFSNSRSEMNVSTLELGDSALYLCASSWNTNTEAFFGQGTRLTVV.

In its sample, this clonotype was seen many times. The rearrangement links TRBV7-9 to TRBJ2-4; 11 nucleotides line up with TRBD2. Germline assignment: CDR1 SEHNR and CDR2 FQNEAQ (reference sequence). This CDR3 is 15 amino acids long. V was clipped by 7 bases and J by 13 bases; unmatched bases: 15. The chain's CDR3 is CASTRNSGGAIEQYF. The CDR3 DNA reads TGTGCCAGCACCCGAAATAGCGGGGGGGCGATAGAGCAGTACTTC.

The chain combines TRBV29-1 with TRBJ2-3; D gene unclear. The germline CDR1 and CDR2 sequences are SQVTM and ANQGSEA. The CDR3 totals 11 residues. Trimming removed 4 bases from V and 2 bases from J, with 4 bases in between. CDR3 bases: TGCAGCGTTGCCGTCACAGATACGCAGTATTTT. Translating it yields CSVAVTDTQYF.

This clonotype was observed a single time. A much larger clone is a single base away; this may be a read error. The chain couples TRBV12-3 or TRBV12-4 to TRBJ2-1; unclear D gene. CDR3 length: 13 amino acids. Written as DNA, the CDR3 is TGTGCCGGCAGTTTTGGTCCGGGCAATGAGCAGTTCTTC. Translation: CAGSFGPGNEQFF.

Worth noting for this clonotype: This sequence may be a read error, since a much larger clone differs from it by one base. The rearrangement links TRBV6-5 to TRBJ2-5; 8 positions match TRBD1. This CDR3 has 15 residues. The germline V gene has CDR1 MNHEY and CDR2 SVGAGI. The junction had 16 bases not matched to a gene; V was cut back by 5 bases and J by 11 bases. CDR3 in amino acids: CASSITGTGNNEQYF. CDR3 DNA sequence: TGTGCCAGCAGTATCACCGGGACAGGTAACAATGAGCAGTACTTC.

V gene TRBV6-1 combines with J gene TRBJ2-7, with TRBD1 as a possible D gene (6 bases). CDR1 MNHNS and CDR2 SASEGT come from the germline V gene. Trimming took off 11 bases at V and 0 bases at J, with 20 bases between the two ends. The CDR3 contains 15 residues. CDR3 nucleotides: TGTGCCGGGAGTAGAGGGACGGACAGCTCCTACGAGCAGTACTTC. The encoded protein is CAGSRGTDSSYEQYF.

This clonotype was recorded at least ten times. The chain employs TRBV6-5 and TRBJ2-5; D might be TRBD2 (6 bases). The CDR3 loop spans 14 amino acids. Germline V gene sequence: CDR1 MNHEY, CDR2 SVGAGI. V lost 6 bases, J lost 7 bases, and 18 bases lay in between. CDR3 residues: CASRRDSLVGTQYF. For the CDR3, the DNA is TGTGCCAGCAGGAGGGACTCACTAGTGGGGACCCAGTACTTC.

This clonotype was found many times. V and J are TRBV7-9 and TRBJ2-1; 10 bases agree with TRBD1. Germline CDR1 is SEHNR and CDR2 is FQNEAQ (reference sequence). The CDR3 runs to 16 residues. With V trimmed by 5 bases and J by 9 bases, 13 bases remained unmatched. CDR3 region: CASSAHRDRGMGEQFF. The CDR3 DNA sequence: TGTGCCAGCAGCGCACACCGGGACAGGGGTATGGGTGAGCAGTTCTTC.

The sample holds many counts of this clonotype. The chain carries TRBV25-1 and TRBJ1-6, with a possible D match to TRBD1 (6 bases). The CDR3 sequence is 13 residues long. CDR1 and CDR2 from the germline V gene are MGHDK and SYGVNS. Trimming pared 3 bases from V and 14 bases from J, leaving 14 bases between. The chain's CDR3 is CASSDQWTVSLHF. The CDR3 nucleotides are TGTGCCAGCAGTGATCAGTGGACAGTATCCCTCCACTTT.

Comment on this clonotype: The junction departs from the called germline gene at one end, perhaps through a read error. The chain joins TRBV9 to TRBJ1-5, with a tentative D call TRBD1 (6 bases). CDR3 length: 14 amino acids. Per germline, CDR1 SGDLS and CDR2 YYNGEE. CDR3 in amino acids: CASSVGPGDQPRHF. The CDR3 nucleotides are TGTGCCAGCAGCGTAGGTCCAGGGGATCAGCCCCGGCATTTT.

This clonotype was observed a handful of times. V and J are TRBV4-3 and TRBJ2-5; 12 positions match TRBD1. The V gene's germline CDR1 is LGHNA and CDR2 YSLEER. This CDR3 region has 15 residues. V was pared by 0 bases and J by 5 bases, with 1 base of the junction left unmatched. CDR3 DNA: TGCGCCAGCAGCCAAGAGGGGACAGGGGGCGAGACCCAGTACTTC. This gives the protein CASSQEGTGGETQYF.

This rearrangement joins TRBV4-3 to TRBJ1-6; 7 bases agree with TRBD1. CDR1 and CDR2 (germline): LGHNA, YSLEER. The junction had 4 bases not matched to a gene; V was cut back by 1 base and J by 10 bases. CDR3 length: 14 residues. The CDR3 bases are TGCGCCAGCAGCCAAGTTCAGGGGGACTCACCCCTCCACTTT. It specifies CASSQVQGDSPLHF.

The CDR3 loop is CASSLGANSNTGELFF. Here the CDR3 DNA reads TGCGCCAGCAGCTTGGGGGCCAATTCGAACACCGGGGAGCTGTTTTTT. This chain joins TRBV5-1 and TRBJ2-2; D gene ambiguous. The CDR3 consists of 16 residues. The V gene's germline CDR1 is SGHRS and CDR2 YFSETQ. V shed 0 bases and J shed 0 bases, with 9 bases lying between them.

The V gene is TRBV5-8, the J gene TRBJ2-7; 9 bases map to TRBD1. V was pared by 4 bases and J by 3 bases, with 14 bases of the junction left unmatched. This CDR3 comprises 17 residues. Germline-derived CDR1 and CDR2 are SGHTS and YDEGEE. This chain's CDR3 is CASSPRDRAGNRYEQYF. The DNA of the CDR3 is TGTGCCAGCAGCCCCCGGGACAGGGCGGGAAATCGCTACGAGCAGTACTTC.

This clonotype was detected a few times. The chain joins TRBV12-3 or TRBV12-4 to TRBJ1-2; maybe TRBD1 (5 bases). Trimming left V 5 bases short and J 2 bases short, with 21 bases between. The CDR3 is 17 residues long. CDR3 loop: CASSLQQTVFLNYGYTF. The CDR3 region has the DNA TGTGCCAGCAGTCTCCAGCAGACAGTATTCCTCAACTATGGCTACACCTTC.

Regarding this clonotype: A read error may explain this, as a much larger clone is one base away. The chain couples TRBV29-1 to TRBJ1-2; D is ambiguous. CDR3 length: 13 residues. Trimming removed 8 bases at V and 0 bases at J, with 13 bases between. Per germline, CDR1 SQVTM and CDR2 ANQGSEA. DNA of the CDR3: TGCAGCACCGACCACATAGCTAACTATGGCTACACCTTC. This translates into CSTDHIANYGYTF.